Following are 4 T cell receptor beta chains from one sample sequenced in a study of T cell repertoires in cytomegalovirus infection. TCRdb used MiXCR to reprocess the reads, holding one entry per CDR3 protein. The sample includes 100,000 to 150,000 distinct CDR3 sequences, 7% to 10% of them seen just once. Source material: PBMCs. Receptors were obtained from a human donor in good health (CMV status not recorded). Some clones in this sample may be carry-over from other donors' samples.

On this clonotype: An end of the junction differs from the germline gene, which may be a read error. The chain recombines TRBV20-1 with TRBJ1-5, with 10 bases matching TRBD1. The germline gives CDR1 DFQATT, CDR2 SNEGSKA (reference sequence). This CDR3 comprises 16 residues. The CDR3: CSARDRTGGINQPQRF. In DNA, the CDR3 is TGCAGTGCTAGAGATAGGACAGGGGGTATCAATCAGCCCCAGCGTTTT.

CDR3 sequence (DNA): TGTGCCAGCAGCGTTGATGGAGGGGGCTCCAGAGAAAAACTGTTTTTT. This translates into CASSVDGGGSREKLFF. The rearrangement links TRBV9 to TRBJ1-4; TRBD1 aligns across 7 bases. The V and J ends lost 2 bases and 8 bases, in that order; junction bases with no gene match: 12. The CDR3 is 16 amino acids. CDR1 and CDR2 (germline): SGDLS, YYNGEE. Full variable domain (outside the CDR3, taken from reference TRBV9 and TRBJ1-4): DSGVTQTPKHLITATGQRVTLRCSPRSGDLSVYWYQQSLDQGLQFLIQYYNGEERAKGNILERFSAQQFPDLHSELNLSSLELGDSALYFCASSVDGGGSREKLFFGSGTQLSVL.

Concerning this clonotype: This CDR3 fails to terminate in the conserved phenylalanine or tryptophan, so it likely reflects a read error. No DNA is shown, since the ends of the CDR3 on it are uncertain; the CDR3 is the one TCRdb lists. The CDR3 region is CASSVHDRGLGTEACV. This chain joins TRBV7-6 and TRBJ1-1; the table's D call, TRBD1, was not checked against the DNA. The CDR3 contains 16 residues when both ends are counted. Germline CDR1 is SGHVS and CDR2 is FNYEAQ.

This clonotype came up many times. The J gene is TRBJ1-5, the V gene TRBV28; D is unclear. Germline V gene lookup returns CDR1 MDHEN and CDR2 SYDVKM. Trimming removed 10 bases from V and 1 base from J, with 14 bases in between. The CDR3 covers 14 residues. CDR3 residues: CATAELTSNQPQHF. CDR3 bases: TGTGCCACTGCGGAACTAACCAGCAATCAGCCCCAGCATTTT.